The entry below describes one TCR beta chain. What it recognizes is unknown. The sample belongs to a study of T cell responses to AZD1222 COVID-19 vaccine. Germline values: CDR1 MGHDK, CDR2 SYGVNS. The ends were cut back, 2 bases at V and 2 bases at J, with 13 bases in the middle. The length of the CDR3 is 15 residues. Assay used: immunoSEQ multiplex PCR; TCRdb lists only in-frame clones, some missing. The sample records some 150,000 clones, 88% being singletons. Study outcomes and limitations: Repertoires were obtained solely post-peak T cell response. Distributed over spike, vaccine-associated CD4 TCRs predominated at 160-218 and 743-854.

The sample in question was peripheral blood, obtained on day 0 of AZD1222 vaccination. The V gene is TRBV25-1, the J gene TRBJ2-7, with D possibly being TRBD1 or TRBD2 (5 bases each). The sequence was collected from an adult in good health. The DNA for the CDR3 is TGTGCCAGCAGTGAAGAGGGGCGGCGCCCCTACGAGCAGTACTTC. Translating it yields CASSEEGRRPYEQYF.